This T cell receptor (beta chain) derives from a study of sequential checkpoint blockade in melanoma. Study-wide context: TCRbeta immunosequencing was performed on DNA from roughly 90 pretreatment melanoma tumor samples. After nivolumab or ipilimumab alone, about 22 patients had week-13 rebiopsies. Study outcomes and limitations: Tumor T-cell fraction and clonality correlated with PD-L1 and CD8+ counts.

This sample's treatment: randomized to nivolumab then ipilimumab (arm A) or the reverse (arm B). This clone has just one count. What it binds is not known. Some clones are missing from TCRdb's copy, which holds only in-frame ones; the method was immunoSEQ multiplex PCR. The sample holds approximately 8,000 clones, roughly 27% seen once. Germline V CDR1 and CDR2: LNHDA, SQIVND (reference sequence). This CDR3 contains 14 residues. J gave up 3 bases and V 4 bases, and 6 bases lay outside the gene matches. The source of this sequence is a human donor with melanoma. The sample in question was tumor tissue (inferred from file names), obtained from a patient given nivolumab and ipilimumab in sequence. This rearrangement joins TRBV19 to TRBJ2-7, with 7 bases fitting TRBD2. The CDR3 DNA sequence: TGTGCCAGTAGTAGGGGGGGAACCCTCTACGAGCAGTACTTC. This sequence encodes CASSRGGTLYEQYF.